These 29 T cell receptor beta chains were all obtained from the same sample, sequenced in a study of brain T cells in children with intractable seizures. This table comes from immunoSEQ multiplex PCR, and its TCRdb copy is limited to in-frame clones, with some not included. Here the sample spans fewer than 150,000 clones, approximately 94% being singletons. The source was peripheral blood, collected at surgery. These receptors all come from a boy younger than two with hemimegalencephaly and intractable seizures.

Only a few counts were recorded for this clone. J is TRBJ1-6 and V is TRBV7-2, with 7 positions matching TRBD1. This CDR3 is built from 16 residues. Germline CDR1 SGHTA, CDR2 FQGNSA. V lost 5 bases, J lost 3 bases, and 7 bases stayed unmatched. CDR3: CASSPQGGLYNSPLHF. CDR3 coding DNA: TGTGCCAGCAGCCCCCAGGGGGGACTCTATAATTCACCCCTCCACTTT.

This rearrangement joins TRBV9 to TRBJ2-5; D ambiguous. Germline loops: CDR1 SGDLS, CDR2 YYNGEE. V lost 1 base and J 5 bases, leaving 3 bases between the germline ends. The CDR3 loop spans 11 amino acids. The CDR3 loop is CASSVRETQYF. CDR3 sequence (DNA): TGTGCCAGCAGCGTACGGGAGACCCAGTACTTC.

The CDR3 spells CASSQRTGEGTEAFF. Here the CDR3 DNA reads TGTGCCAGCAGCCAACGGACAGGGGAGGGAACTGAAGCTTTCTTT. The rearrangement links TRBV7-2 to TRBJ1-1, with 9 bases matching TRBD1. Trimming removed 5 bases from V and 5 bases from J; junction bases left unmatched: 9. Germline values: CDR1 SGHTA, CDR2 FQGNSA. The CDR3 is 15 amino acids.

The chain employs TRBV24-1 and TRBJ2-7; 8 positions match TRBD1. Germline CDR1 is KGHDR and CDR2 is SFDVKD. The CDR3 is 15 residues long. V shed 7 bases and J 0 bases; nucleotides not matched to a gene: 7. The CDR3 sequence is CATRTKDRASYEQYF. The CDR3 nucleotides are TGTGCCACCAGGACCAAGGACAGGGCCTCCTACGAGCAGTACTTC.

The gene calls are TRBV28 and TRBJ2-7; 7 positions match TRBD2. The CDR3 extends over 17 amino acids. Losses at the gene ends were 2 bases for V and 3 bases for J; bases not matched to a gene: 13. In germline, CDR1 is MDHEN, CDR2 SYDVKM. CDR3 nucleotide sequence: TGTGCCAGCAGTTTACCCTCGTGGCGGGAGATTCGCTACGAGCAGTACTTC. Protein sequence: CASSLPSWREIRYEQYF.

The chain carries TRBV11-2 and TRBJ2-7, with TRBD1 as a possible D gene (5 bases). Germline V lookup: CDR1 SGHAT, CDR2 FQNNGV. This CDR3 is 16 amino acids long. Trimming shortened V by 5 bases and J by 2 bases, and 19 bases separated the two germline ends. DNA for the CDR3: TGTGCCAGCAGCCATTATAAGGTGGGGCCTACCTACGAGCAGTACTTC. Translating gives CASSHYKVGPTYEQYF.

This chain joins TRBV24-1 and TRBJ2-2; 7 bases map to TRBD2. The CDR3 is made up of 14 amino acids. The V and J ends lost 10 bases and 2 bases, in that order; junction bases with no gene match: 6. Germline V lookup: CDR1 KGHDR, CDR2 SFDVKD. The CDR3, as DNA: TGTGCCACTGGGGGGGATTTAAACACCGGGGAGCTGTTTTTT. This translates into CATGGDLNTGELFF.

This rearrangement joins TRBV5-1 to TRBJ1-4; D is uncertain. CDR1 and CDR2 from the germline V gene are SGHRS and YFSETQ. V gave up 4 bases and J gave up 7 bases, with 20 bases separating them. The CDR3 covers 16 residues. The chain's CDR3 is CASSPGNAGIGEKLFF. CDR3 bases: TGCGCCAGCAGCCCCGGAAATGCGGGTATCGGTGAAAAACTGTTTTTT.

Comments on this clone: Within the sample, other DNA sequences also encode this same CDR3. V and J are TRBV6-6 and TRBJ2-7; 8 bases agree with TRBD1. The CDR3 loop spans 14 amino acids. The germline CDR1 and CDR2 sequences are MNHNY and SVGAGI (reference sequence). J lost 3 bases, V lost 0 bases, and 1 base had no gene match. In DNA, the CDR3 is TGTGCCAGCAGTTACTCAACAGGGGGCTACGAGCAGTACTTC. Encoded protein: CASSYSTGGYEQYF.

In DNA, the CDR3 is TGTGCCAGCAGCTTCGGGGTCCGGGGGACAGGGTCCTACGAGCAGTACTTC. Translating it yields CASSFGVRGTGSYEQYF. The gene calls are TRBV7-2 and TRBJ2-7, with 9 bases identical to TRBD1. V lost 3 bases and J lost 1; bases outside the gene matches: 10. The V gene's germline CDR1 is SGHTA and CDR2 FQGNSA. CDR3 length: 17 amino acids.

This clone is a singleton in its sample. J is TRBJ2-5 and V is TRBV10-3; the D gene is possibly TRBD1 (5 bases). Germline CDR1 ENHRY, CDR2 SYGVKD. The CDR3 is made up of 16 amino acids. The V end was cut by 2 bases, the J end by 2 bases, with 15 bases between. The CDR3, as DNA: TGTGCCATCAGTGAGGTGTCCACTGGGGCTCAAGAGACCCAGTACTTC. Translating gives CAISEVSTGAQETQYF.

The rearrangement uses TRBV18 and TRBJ1-4; no reliable D call. The germline CDR1 and CDR2 sequences are KGHSH and LQKENI. The CDR3 runs 12 residues. The germline V and J ends were trimmed by 1 base and 6 bases, with 3 bases remaining between them. Written as DNA, the CDR3 is TGTGCCAGCTCACCACAGGATGAAAAACTGTTTTTT. Translated, it gives CASSPQDEKLFF.

For this clone: The germline gene is not matched at one end of the junction; a read error may be the cause. The chain combines TRBV5-1 with TRBJ2-5; the match to TRBD2 covers 8 bases. The CDR3 is 13 amino acids. Germline values: CDR1 SGHRS, CDR2 YFSETQ. The CDR3 DNA reads TGCGCCACCAGCGGGGGTCCCCAAGAGACCCAGTACTTC. Its protein product is CATSGGPQETQYF.

The V call is TRBV2, the J call TRBJ2-7, with TRBD2 matching over 14 bases. With V trimmed by 7 bases and J by 7 bases, 12 bases remained unmatched. Germline V gene lookup returns CDR1 SNHLY and CDR2 FYNNEI. There are 16 residues in the CDR3. CDR3: CASMGGGLAGVGEQYF. In DNA, the CDR3 is TGTGCCAGCATGGGGGGGGGACTAGCGGGAGTTGGTGAGCAGTACTTC.

The gene calls are TRBV27 and TRBJ2-1, with 12 bases lining up with TRBD2. CDR1 and CDR2 from the germline V gene are MNHEY and SMNVEV (reference sequence). Losses at the gene ends were 2 bases for V and 4 bases for J; bases not matched to a gene: 3. CDR3 size: 16 residues. The CDR3 loop reads CASSLGLAGGYNEQFF. Here the CDR3 DNA reads TGTGCCAGCAGTTTAGGGCTAGCGGGAGGGTACAATGAGCAGTTCTTC.

The rearrangement joins TRBV19 to TRBJ2-7; D is unclear. Trimming stripped 1 base from V and 2 bases from J, with 9 bases between. This CDR3 has 14 amino acids. The germline V gene encodes CDR1 LNHDA and CDR2 SQIVND (reference sequence). The CDR3 bases are TGTGCCAGTAGTATAGTCCACCCGCCCTACGAGCAGTACTTC. Protein: CASSIVHPPYEQYF.

This chain uses TRBV28 with TRBJ2-7; D remains unclear. The germline gives CDR1 MDHEN, CDR2 SYDVKM. CDR3 length equals 11 residues. The V end was cut by 4 bases, the J end by 3 bases, with 4 bases between. This chain's CDR3 is CASSSGYEQYF. Written as DNA, the CDR3 is TGTGCCAGCAGTTCGGGCTACGAGCAGTACTTC. The full variable domain, its missing parts supplied by reference TRBV28 and TRBJ2-7, is DVKVTQSSRYLVKRTGEKVFLECVQDMDHENMFWYRQDPGLGLRLIYFSYDVKMKEKGDIPEGYSVSREKKERFSLILESASTNQTSMYLCASSSGYEQYFGPGTRLTVT.

This chain joins TRBV7-9 and TRBJ2-7; D is ambiguous. There are 12 residues in the CDR3. CDR1 is SEHNR and CDR2 is FQNEAQ in the germline V gene (reference sequence). V lost 1 base and J 4 bases, leaving 5 bases between the germline ends. DNA for the CDR3: TGTGCCAGCAGCTTAGGTCAATACGAGCAGTACTTC. Protein sequence: CASSLGQYEQYF.

The V gene is TRBV15, the J gene TRBJ2-4; 13 bases align to TRBD2. CDR3 size: 17 residues. Looked up from germline, CDR1 is LNHNV and CDR2 is YYDKDF (reference sequence). The V gene end was trimmed by 0 bases and the J gene end by 7 bases; junction bases not matched to a gene: 6. The CDR3 coding sequence is TGTGCCACCAGCAGAGATATCGGACTAGCGGGAGTGAACATTCAGTACTTC. Translating it yields CATSRDIGLAGVNIQYF.

The V call is TRBV29-1, the J call TRBJ2-7; either TRBD1 or TRBD2 may supply D (6 bases each). In germline, CDR1 is SQVTM, CDR2 ANQGSEA. This CDR3 spans 13 amino acids. V lost 3 bases, J lost 3 bases, and 12 bases lay in between. DNA for the CDR3: TGCAGCGTTGATGGCGGAGGGGGCTACGAGCAGTACTTC. This encodes CSVDGGGGYEQYF.

The chain recombines TRBV2 with TRBJ1-6; D call uncertain. The CDR3 runs to 14 residues. Trimming left V 4 bases short and J 6 bases short, with 10 bases between. The germline CDR1 and CDR2 sequences are SNHLY and FYNNEI. As DNA, the CDR3 is TGTGCCAGCAGTGGACCAGCCACTAATTCACCCCTCCACTTT. It codes for CASSGPATNSPLHF.

The V call is TRBV9, the J call TRBJ1-6, with D possibly being TRBD1 (5 bases). V lost 4 bases and J lost 4, with 18 bases in between. Germline V lookup: CDR1 SGDLS, CDR2 YYNGEE. The CDR3 is 17 residues long. The CDR3 DNA reads TGTGCCAGCAGCCCCCACGGGGGGTTAGGATATAATTCACCCCTCCACTTT. The encoded protein is CASSPHGGLGYNSPLHF. Combining the CDR3 with reference TRBV9 and TRBJ1-6 gives the whole variable domain DSGVTQTPKHLITATGQRVTLRCSPRSGDLSVYWYQQSLDQGLQFLIQYYNGEERAKGNILERFSAQQFPDLHSELNLSSLELGDSALYFCASSPHGGLGYNSPLHFGNGTRLTVT.

The chain links TRBV5-1 to TRBJ1-2; 7 nucleotides align to TRBD1. CDR1 SGHRS and CDR2 YFSETQ come from the germline V gene. V shed 1 base, J shed 4 bases, and the junction held 16 bases outside the gene matches. This CDR3 region has 18 residues. The CDR3 coding sequence is TGCGCCAGCAGCTTGCCTATGACAGGGAAGGGATTTGCCTATGGCTACACCTTC. Translating gives CASSLPMTGKGFAYGYTF.

The chain recombines TRBV9 with TRBJ2-3; 9 bases map to TRBD2. V shed 4 bases, J shed 4 bases, and the junction held 7 bases outside the gene matches. Germline values: CDR1 SGDLS, CDR2 YYNGEE. The CDR3 loop spans 15 amino acids. The CDR3 DNA sequence: TGTGCCAGCAGCCGAACTAGCGGGCCCTCAGATACGCAGTATTTT. It encodes CASSRTSGPSDTQYF.

This chain links TRBV6-2 or TRBV6-3 with TRBJ2-2; D possibly corresponds to TRBD2 (5 bases). This CDR3 is 15 amino acids long. V was cut by 5 bases and J by 0 bases, with 10 bases left in between. CDR1 MNHEY and CDR2 SVGEGT come from the germline V gene. CDR3 amino acids: CASSGRGTNTGELFF. The CDR3 bases are TGTGCCAGCAGTGGTCGGGGAACGAACACCGGGGAGCTGTTTTTT.

A few counts support this clone. This sample also contains other DNA sequences that code for the same CDR3. The chain has TRBV11-2 and TRBJ2-7, with D unresolved. Germline V gene data show CDR1 as SGHAT and CDR2 as FQNNGV. The CDR3 covers 13 residues. Deletions cut 1 base from V and 2 bases from J, with 6 bases between. The CDR3: CASSLGEPYEQYF. The CDR3 nucleotides read TGTGCCAGCAGCTTAGGGGAACCCTACGAGCAGTACTTC.

The chain joins TRBV27 to TRBJ2-6; TRBD2 matches 14 bases. The CDR3 is 18 residues long. The germline V gene has CDR1 MNHEY and CDR2 SMNVEV (reference sequence). V shed 4 bases, J shed 4 bases, and the junction held 6 bases outside the gene matches. The CDR3 DNA reads as TGTGCCAGCAGTTCGGGACTAGCGGGAGCGCGAGGGGCCAACGTCCTGACTTTC. Translating gives CASSSGLAGARGANVLTF.

The chain joins TRBV6-6 to TRBJ1-5; D is possibly TRBD1 (6 bases). This CDR3 region has 17 residues. The V end lost 5 bases, the J end lost 0 bases, and 17 bases lay between the germline ends. Looked up from germline, CDR1 is MNHNY and CDR2 is SVGAGI (reference sequence). CDR3: CASSLRQGSDSNQPQHF. The CDR3, as DNA: TGTGCCAGCAGTCTGAGGCAGGGGAGCGATAGCAATCAGCCCCAGCATTTT.

The V call is TRBV6-5, the J call TRBJ2-7; no definite D call. Trimming took 7 bases from V and 0 from J, leaving 16 bases between them. Per germline, CDR1 MNHEY and CDR2 SVGAGI. The CDR3 spans 15 residues. The CDR3 reads CASIVYSYTSYEQYF. The CDR3 bases are TGTGCCAGCATTGTCTATTCGTACACCTCCTACGAGCAGTACTTC.